This T cell receptor beta chain was observed in a study of shared clonotypes between healthy human individuals. Findings of the study overall: Sampling covered blood only; tissue repertoires likely differ.

For this clone: No antigen is known for it.

For sorted subsets, approximately 0.2 ug DNA per replicate equaled around 30,000 T cell genomes. Some clones are missing from TCRdb's copy, which holds only in-frame ones; the method was immunoSEQ multiplex PCR. Among 850,000 to 1,200,000 clones listed, about three quarters were seen once. This CDR3 is built from 12 residues. CDR1 MNHNS and CDR2 SASEGT come from the germline V gene. V lost 2 bases and J 6 bases, leaving 6 bases between the germline ends. The sample was memory CD4+ T cells sorted from blood. Regarding subset: CD45RA-negative fraction. V is TRBV6-1 and J is TRBJ2-3; D not certain. The TCR was taken from a young man in good health. DNA of the CDR3: TGTGCCAGCAGTGAATCTATCGATACGCAGTATTTT. Amino acid sequence: CASSESIDTQYF.